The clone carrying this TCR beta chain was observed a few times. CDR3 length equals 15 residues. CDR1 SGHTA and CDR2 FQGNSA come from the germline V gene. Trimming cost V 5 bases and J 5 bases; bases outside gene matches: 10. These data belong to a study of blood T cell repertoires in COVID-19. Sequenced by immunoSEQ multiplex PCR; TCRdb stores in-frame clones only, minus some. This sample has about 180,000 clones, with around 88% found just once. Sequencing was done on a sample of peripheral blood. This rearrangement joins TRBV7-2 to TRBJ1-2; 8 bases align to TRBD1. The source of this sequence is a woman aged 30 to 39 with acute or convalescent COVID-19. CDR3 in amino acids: CASSPRQGFDYGYTF. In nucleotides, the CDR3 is TGTGCCAGCAGCCCCAGACAGGGGTTTGATTATGGCTACACCTTC.